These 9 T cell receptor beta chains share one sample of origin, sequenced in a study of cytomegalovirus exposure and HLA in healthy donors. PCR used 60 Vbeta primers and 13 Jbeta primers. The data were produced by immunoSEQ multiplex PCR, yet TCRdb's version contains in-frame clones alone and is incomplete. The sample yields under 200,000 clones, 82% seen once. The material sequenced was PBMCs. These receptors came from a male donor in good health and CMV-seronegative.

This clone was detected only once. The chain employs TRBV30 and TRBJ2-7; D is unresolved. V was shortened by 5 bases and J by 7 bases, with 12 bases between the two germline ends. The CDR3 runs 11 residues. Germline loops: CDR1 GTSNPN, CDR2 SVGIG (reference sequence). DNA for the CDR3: TGTGCCTGGTCGACACTCTTGGAGCAGTACTTC. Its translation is CAWSTLLEQYF.

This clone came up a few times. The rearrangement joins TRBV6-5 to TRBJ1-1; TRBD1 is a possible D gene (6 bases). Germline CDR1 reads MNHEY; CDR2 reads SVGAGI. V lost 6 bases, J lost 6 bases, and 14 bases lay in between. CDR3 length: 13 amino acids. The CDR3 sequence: CASSLDRKSEAFF. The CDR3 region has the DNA TGTGCCAGCAGCCTTGACAGGAAATCTGAAGCTTTCTTT.

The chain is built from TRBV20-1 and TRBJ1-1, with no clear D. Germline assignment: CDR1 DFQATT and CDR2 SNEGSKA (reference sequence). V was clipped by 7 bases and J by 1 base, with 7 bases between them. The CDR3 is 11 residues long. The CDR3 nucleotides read TGCAGTGGGCCGGGGAACACTGAAGCTTTCTTT. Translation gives CSGPGNTEAFF.

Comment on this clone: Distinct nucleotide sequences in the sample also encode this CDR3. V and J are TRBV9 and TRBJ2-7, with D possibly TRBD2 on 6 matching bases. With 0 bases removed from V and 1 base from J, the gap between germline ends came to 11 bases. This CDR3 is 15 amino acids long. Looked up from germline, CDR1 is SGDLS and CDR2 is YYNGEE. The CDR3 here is CASSVEAGRSYEQYF. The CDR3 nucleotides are TGTGCCAGCAGCGTAGAGGCAGGGAGGTCCTACGAGCAGTACTTC.

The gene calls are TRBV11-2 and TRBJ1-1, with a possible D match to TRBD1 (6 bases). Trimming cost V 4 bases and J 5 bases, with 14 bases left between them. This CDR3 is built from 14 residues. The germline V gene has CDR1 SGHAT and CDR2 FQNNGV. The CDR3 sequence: CASSSRRGGTEAFF. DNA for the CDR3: TGTGCCAGCAGCTCAAGAAGGGGGGGGACTGAAGCTTTCTTT.

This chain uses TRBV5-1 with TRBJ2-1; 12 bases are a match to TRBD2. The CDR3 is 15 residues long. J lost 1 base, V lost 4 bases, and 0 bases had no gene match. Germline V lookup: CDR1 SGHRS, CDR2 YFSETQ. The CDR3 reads CASSTSGGSYNEQFF. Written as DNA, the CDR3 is TGCGCCAGCAGCACTAGCGGGGGGTCCTACAATGAGCAGTTCTTC.

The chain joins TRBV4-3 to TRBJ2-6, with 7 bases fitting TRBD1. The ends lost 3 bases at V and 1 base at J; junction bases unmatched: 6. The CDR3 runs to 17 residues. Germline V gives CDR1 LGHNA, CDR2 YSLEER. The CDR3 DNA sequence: TGCGCCAGCAGCCACAGCTGGGACAGTTCTGGGGCCAACGTCCTGACTTTC. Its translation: CASSHSWDSSGANVLTF.

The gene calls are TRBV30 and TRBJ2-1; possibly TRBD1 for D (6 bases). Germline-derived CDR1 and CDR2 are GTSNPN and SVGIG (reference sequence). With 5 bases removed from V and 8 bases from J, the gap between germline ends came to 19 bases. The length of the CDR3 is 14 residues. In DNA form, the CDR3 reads TGTGCCTGGCGAAAAGGGGGAATTAGAGATGAGCAGTTCTTC. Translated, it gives CAWRKGGIRDEQFF.

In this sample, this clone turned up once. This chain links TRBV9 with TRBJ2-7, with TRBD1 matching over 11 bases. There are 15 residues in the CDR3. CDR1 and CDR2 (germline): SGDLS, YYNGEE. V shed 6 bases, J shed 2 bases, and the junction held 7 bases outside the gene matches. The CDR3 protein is CASTTGQGAAYEQYF. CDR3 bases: TGTGCCAGCACCACCGGACAGGGGGCAGCCTACGAGCAGTACTTC.